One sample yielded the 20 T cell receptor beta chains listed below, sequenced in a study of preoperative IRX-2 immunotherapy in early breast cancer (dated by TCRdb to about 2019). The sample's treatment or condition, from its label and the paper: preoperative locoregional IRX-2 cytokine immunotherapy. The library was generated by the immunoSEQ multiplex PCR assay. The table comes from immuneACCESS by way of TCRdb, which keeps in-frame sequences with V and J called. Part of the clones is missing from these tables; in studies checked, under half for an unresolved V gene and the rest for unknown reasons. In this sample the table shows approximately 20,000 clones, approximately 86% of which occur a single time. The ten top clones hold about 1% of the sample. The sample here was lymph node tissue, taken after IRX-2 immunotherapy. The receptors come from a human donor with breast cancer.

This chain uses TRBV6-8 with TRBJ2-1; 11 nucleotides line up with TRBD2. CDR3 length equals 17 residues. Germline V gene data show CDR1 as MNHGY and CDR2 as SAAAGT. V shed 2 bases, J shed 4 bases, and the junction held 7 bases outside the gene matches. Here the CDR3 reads CASSYIPLAGGYNEQFF. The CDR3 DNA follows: TGTGCCAGCAGTTACATCCCTCTAGCGGGAGGATACAATGAGCAGTTCTTC.

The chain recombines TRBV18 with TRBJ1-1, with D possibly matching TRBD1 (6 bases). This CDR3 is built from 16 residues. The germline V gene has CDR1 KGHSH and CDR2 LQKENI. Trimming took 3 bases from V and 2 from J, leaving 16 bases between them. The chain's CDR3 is CASSPNTGRRNTEAFF. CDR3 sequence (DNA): TGTGCCAGCTCACCCAATACAGGGAGGAGAAACACTGAAGCTTTCTTT.

CDR3 amino acids: CASSRSGTGYSPLHF. In DNA form, the CDR3 reads TGCGCCAGCAGCCGTTCCGGGACAGGGTATTCACCCCTCCACTTT. V gene TRBV23-1 combines with J gene TRBJ1-6; 9 nucleotides match TRBD1. TRBV23-1 is labeled an ORF, and its function is uncertain. With 6 bases clipped from V and 8 bases from J, the junction kept 8 bases outside the gene matches. This CDR3 region has 15 residues.

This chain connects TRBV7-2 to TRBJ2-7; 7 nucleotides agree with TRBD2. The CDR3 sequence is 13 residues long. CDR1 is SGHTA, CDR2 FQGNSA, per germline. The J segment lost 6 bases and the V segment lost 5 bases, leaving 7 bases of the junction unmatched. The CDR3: CASSPGGRPEQYF. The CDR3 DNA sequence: TGTGCCAGCAGCCCCGGGGGGAGGCCCGAGCAGTACTTC.

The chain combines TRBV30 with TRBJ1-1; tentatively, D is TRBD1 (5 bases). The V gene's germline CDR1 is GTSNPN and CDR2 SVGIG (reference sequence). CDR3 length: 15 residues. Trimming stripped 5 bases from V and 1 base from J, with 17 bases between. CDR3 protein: CAWVIQGAWNTEAFF. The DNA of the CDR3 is TGTGCCTGGGTGATCCAGGGCGCGTGGAACACTGAAGCTTTCTTT.

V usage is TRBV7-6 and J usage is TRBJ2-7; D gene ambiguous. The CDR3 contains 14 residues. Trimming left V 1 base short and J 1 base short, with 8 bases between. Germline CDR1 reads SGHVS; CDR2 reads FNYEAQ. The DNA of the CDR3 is TGTGCCAGCAGCTTAGGTTTACAGTCCTACGAGCAGTACTTC. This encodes CASSLGLQSYEQYF.

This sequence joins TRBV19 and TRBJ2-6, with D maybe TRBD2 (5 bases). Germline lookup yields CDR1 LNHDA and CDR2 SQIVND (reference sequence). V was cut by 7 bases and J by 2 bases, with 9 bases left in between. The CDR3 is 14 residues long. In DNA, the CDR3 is TGTGCCAGTAATCGGGGTACTGGGGCCAACGTCCTGACTTTC. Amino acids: CASNRGTGANVLTF.

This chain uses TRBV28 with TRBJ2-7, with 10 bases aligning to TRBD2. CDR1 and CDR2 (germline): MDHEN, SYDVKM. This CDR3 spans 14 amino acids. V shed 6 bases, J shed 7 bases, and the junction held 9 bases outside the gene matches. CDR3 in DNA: TGTGCCAGCAGCCCACCGGGACTAGCGCGGGAGCAGTACTTC. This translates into CASSPPGLAREQYF.

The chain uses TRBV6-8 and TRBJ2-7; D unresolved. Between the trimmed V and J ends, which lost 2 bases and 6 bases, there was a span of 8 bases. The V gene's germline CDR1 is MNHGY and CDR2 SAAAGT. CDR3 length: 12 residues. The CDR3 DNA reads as TGTGCCAGCAGTTACCCTAAACTCGAGCAGTACTTC. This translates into CASSYPKLEQYF.

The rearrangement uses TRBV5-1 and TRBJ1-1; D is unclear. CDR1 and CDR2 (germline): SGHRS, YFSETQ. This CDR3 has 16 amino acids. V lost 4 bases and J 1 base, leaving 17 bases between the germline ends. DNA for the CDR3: TGCGCCAGCAGCCCGACGGACCGATTCCCGAACACTGAAGCTTTCTTT. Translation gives CASSPTDRFPNTEAFF.

The CDR3 DNA reads as TGTGCCAGTAGTATCGGACGGGGGAATGAGCAGTTCTTC. Translated, it gives CASSIGRGNEQFF. The chain recombines TRBV19 with TRBJ2-1, with D tentatively TRBD2 (6 bases). Germline V gives CDR1 LNHDA, CDR2 SQIVND (reference sequence). The CDR3 covers 13 residues. Trimming left V 3 bases short and J 7 bases short, with 10 bases between.

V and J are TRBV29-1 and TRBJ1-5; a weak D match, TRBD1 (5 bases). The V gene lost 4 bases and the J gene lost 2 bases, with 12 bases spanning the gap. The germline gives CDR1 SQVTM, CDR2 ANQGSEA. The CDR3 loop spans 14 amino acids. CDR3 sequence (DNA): TGCAGCGTTGGAGGGAGGGGCGGCAATCAGCCCCAGCATTTT. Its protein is CSVGGRGGNQPQHF.

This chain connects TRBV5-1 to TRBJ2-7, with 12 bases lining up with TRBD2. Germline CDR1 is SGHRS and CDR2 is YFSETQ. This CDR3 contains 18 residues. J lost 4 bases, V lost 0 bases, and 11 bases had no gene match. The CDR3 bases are TGCGCCAGCAGCTTGGATTTATGGACTAGCGGGACGAAATACGAGCAGTACTTC. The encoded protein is CASSLDLWTSGTKYEQYF. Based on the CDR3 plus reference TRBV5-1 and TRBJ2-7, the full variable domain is KAGVTQTPRYLIKTRGQQVTLSCSPISGHRSVSWYQQTPGQGLQFLFEYFSETQRNKGNFPGRFSGRQFSNSRSEMNVSTLELGDSALYLCASSLDLWTSGTKYEQYFGPGTRLTVT.

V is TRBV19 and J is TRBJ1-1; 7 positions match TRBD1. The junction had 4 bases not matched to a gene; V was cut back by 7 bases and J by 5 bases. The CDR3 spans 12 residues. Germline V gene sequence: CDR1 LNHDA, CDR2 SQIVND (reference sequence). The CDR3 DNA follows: TGTGCCAGTAAGACAGGGATGACTGAAGCTTTCTTT. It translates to CASKTGMTEAFF. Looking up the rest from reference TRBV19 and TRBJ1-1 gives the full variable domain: DGGITQSPKYLFRKEGQNVTLSCEQNLNHDAMYWYRQDPGQGLRLIYYSQIVNDFQKGDIAEGYSVSREKKESFPLTVTSAQKNPTAFYLCASKTGMTEAFFGQGTRLTVV.

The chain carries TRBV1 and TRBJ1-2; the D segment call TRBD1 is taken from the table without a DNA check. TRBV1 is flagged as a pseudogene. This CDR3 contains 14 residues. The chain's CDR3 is CTSSHLGQGFGYTF. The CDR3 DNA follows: TGCACCAGCAGCCACTTGGGACAGGGGTTCGGCTACACCTTC.

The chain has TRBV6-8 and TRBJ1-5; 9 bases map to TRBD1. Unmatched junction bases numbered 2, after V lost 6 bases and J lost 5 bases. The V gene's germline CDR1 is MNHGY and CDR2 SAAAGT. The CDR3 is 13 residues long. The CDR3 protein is CASSGTGYQPQHF. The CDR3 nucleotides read TGTGCCAGCAGCGGGACAGGGTATCAGCCCCAGCATTTT.

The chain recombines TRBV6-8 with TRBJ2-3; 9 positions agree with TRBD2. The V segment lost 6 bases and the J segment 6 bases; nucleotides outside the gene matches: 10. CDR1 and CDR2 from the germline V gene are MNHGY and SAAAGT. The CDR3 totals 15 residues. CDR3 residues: CASSSTGGREDTQYF. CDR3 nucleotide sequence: TGTGCCAGCAGCTCCACAGGCGGGAGGGAGGATACGCAGTATTTT.

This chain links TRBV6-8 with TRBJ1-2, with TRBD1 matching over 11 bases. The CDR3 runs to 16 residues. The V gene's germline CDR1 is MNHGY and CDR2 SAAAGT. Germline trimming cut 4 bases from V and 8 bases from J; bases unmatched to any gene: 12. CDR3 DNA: TGTGCCAGCAGTTCGCCACGGGACAGGGGGATTTACGGCTACACCTTC. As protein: CASSSPRDRGIYGYTF.

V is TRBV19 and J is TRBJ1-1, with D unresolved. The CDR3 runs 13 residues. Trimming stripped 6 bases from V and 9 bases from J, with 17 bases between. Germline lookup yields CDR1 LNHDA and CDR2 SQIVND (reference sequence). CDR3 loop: CASRPDAGVKAFF. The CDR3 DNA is TGTGCCAGTAGACCAGACGCGGGTGTGAAAGCTTTCTTT.

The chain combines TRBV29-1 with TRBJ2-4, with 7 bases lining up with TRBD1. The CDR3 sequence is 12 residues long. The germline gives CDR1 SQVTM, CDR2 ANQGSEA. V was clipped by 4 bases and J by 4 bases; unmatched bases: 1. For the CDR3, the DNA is TGCAGCGTTGCAGGGGGTAAAAACATTCAGTACTTC. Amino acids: CSVAGGKNIQYF.